This TCR beta chain was identified in a study of response to subunit inactivated influenza vaccine (dated by TCRdb to about 2018). With regard to the full study: Deep quantitative profiling of the T cell receptor repertoire was used in the study to follow responses to a trivalent subunit inactivated influenza vaccine. Here is what the overall study found, with its caveats: The authors suggested that each seasonal influenza vaccination may recruit only a limited number of new T cells.

Trimmed from V: 6 bases; trimmed from J: 8 bases; junction bases lacking a gene match: 11. The CDR3 has 16 amino acids, counting the end cysteine and phenylalanine. The sequence is cut down to CDR3 DNA, 48 bases in frame from base 1. The protocol used for the library was RT-PCR. Sequencing was performed on an Illumina HiSeq 2500. TCRdb applied fastp at Q25 and MiXCR to the public reads, then kept only in-frame beta chains. Rows are unified per CDR3 protein, each entry keeping the most common DNA and genes. The sample contains approximately 530,000 distinct CDR3 sequences, 6.5% to 8% of them found a single time. Clones ranked in the top ten supply about an eighth of the sample. This clonotype was seen only a few times. Its target antigen remains unknown. There are no base qualities to consult, and no much larger clone falls within one base.

Specimen: PBMCs from blood, collected around 25 months after vaccination. The sequence came from a man between 50 and 70 years old who received an inactivated influenza vaccine. Donor details come from another sample of the same person, matched by shared clones. The sequence is built from TRBV12-3 or TRBV12-4 and TRBJ2-1; 12 bases in between match TRBD2. The CDR3 loop reads CASSFTPSGRAHEQFF. Read as DNA, the sequence is TGTGCCAGCAGCTTTACCCCTAGCGGGAGGGCCCATGAGCAGTTCTTC.